Listed below are T cell receptor beta chains from one sample, sequenced in a study of T cells expressing NK-cell markers. TCRdb re-called the 5' RACE reads; every CDR3 protein appears as one record, without DNA. The sample table includes 350,000 to 400,000 distinct CDR3 sequences. Sequencing input: blood T cells: a sorted CD56 or NKG2C T cell subset, CD4+ or CD8+ T cells, or bulk PBMC T cells (not recorded which). The receptors come from a woman aged 45-60 years in good health. The CDR3 runs from the conserved cysteine through the conserved F or W.

j_gene: TRBJ1-1; v_gene: TRBV5-5; CDR3aa: CASSLAAGEEAFF
j_gene: TRBJ2-1; v_gene: TRBV3-1; CDR3aa: CASSHLGGYNEQFF
j_gene: TRBJ2-5; v_gene: TRBV5-1; CDR3aa: CASSQDRGAQETQYF
j_gene: TRBJ2-5; v_gene: TRBV25-1; CDR3aa: CASSEAGAAQTQYF
j_gene: TRBJ2-1; v_gene: TRBV4-1; CDR3aa: CASSQTGTAYNEQFF
j_gene: TRBJ1-5; v_gene: TRBV21-1; CDR3aa: CASMGGSNQPQHF
j_gene: TRBJ2-3; v_gene: TRBV7-2; CDR3aa: CASSGGMRITQYF
j_gene: TRBJ1-2; v_gene: TRBV2; CDR3aa: CATRRGQGNSGYTF
j_gene: TRBJ1-6; v_gene: TRBV12-3/TRBV12-4; CDR3aa: CASSYRGLNSPLHF
j_gene: TRBJ1-4; v_gene: TRBV12-3/TRBV12-4; CDR3aa: CASRMRGLSNEKLFF
j_gene: TRBJ1-2; v_gene: TRBV9; CDR3aa: CASSETKTGTVNYGYTF
j_gene: TRBJ1-2; v_gene: TRBV5-1; CDR3aa: CASSLLGHGYTF
j_gene: TRBJ2-3; v_gene: TRBV28; CDR3aa: CASSLGPLAGVGTQYF
j_gene: TRBJ2-2; v_gene: TRBV6-5; CDR3aa: CASSYQALAGGYTGELFF
j_gene: TRBJ2-2; v_gene: TRBV3-1; CDR3aa: CATKRERYTGELFF
j_gene: TRBJ2-1; v_gene: TRBV9; CDR3aa: CASSPPSPLPGANYNEQFF
j_gene: TRBJ2-5; v_gene: TRBV19; CDR3aa: CASRSQGGETQYF
j_gene: TRBJ2-5; v_gene: TRBV20-1; CDR3aa: CSAVGPEGGTQYF
j_gene: TRBJ2-1; v_gene: TRBV18; CDR3aa: CASSRPHRASYNEQFF
j_gene: TRBJ1-1; v_gene: TRBV20-1; CDR3aa: CSALRQVTEAFF